The source of this T cell receptor (beta chain) is a study of response to subunit inactivated influenza vaccine. Overall study findings and caveats: The authors offered the suggestion that each seasonal influenza vaccination recruits few new T cells.

TCRdb fed the RT-PCR reads into MiXCR, producing one record per CDR3 protein. The table records 290,000 or so distinct CDR3 sequences, approximately 20% of them present only once. This clonotype was seen a handful of times. Its cognate antigen is unknown. Trimming removed 3 bases from V and 5 bases from J, with 11 bases in between. The CDR3 covers 14 residues. CDR1 MDHEN and CDR2 SYDVKM come from the germline V gene. This clonotype originated in a man aged 50 to 75 who received an inactivated influenza vaccine. Sequenced material: PBMCs from blood, taken 21 months after vaccination. The chain recombines TRBV28 with TRBJ1-5; D remains ambiguous. CDR3 sequence: CASSFLGLDQPQHF. CDR3 bases: TGTGCCAGCAGTTTTTTAGGGTTGGATCAGCCCCAGCATTTT.